Presented here are 23 T cell receptor beta chains from one specimen sequenced in a study of T cells after yellow fever vaccination. TCRdb analysed the 5' RACE reads with MiXCR anew, one entry per CDR3 protein. Of 600,000 to 750,000 distinct CDR3 sequences listed, roughly an eighth were seen once; the top ten hold 15%. This specimen was PBMCs, taken on the day of the yellow fever booster vaccination. The receptors derive from a man aged 30 to 39 who received the YFV17D yellow fever vaccine.

J is TRBJ2-7 and V is TRBV3-1; weak D call: TRBD2 (7 bases). The CDR3 totals 16 residues. Germline values: CDR1 LGHDT, CDR2 YNNKEL (reference sequence). The V and J ends lost 3 bases and 6 bases respectively, with 21 bases between them. This CDR3 reads CASSQGGGPPSFEQYF. Written as DNA, the CDR3 is TGTGCCAGCAGCCAGGGCGGGGGCCCTCCCTCTTTCGAGCAGTACTTC.

This clonotype was seen more than once but under ten times. This chain links TRBV12-3 or TRBV12-4 with TRBJ2-5; D not resolved. V was shortened by 4 bases and J by 6 bases, with 12 bases between the two germline ends. This CDR3 is built from 13 residues. CDR3 loop: CASSSIYGKTQYF. The DNA for the CDR3 is TGTGCCAGCAGTTCCATCTATGGGAAGACCCAGTACTTC.

The gene calls are TRBV6-2 or TRBV6-3 and TRBJ1-2; 7 bases match TRBD1. Germline V lookup: CDR1 MNHEY, CDR2 SVGEGT. CDR3 length: 13 amino acids. The V segment lost 5 bases and the J segment 4 bases; nucleotides outside the gene matches: 4. The CDR3 nucleotides are TGTGCCAGCAGTACAGGGGTGGCCTATGGCTACACCTTC. Translation gives CASSTGVAYGYTF.

This clonotype was seen a handful of times. The chain employs TRBV4-3 and TRBJ2-3; 14 bases line up with TRBD2. Germline CDR1 LGHNA, CDR2 YSLEER. V lost 0 bases to trimming and J lost 4 bases; unmatched junction nucleotides: 6. The CDR3 has 18 residues. The CDR3 region is CASSQDQRGLAGADTQYF. The CDR3, as DNA: TGCGCCAGCAGCCAAGACCAGAGGGGACTAGCGGGAGCAGATACGCAGTATTTT.

The rearrangement uses TRBV27 and TRBJ2-5; D is possibly TRBD2 (6 bases). CDR3 length: 13 residues. V was trimmed by 7 bases and J by 1 base, leaving 10 bases between them. Germline CDR1 MNHEY, CDR2 SMNVEV (reference sequence). The CDR3: CASMGGSQETQYF. The CDR3, as DNA: TGTGCCAGCATGGGAGGTTCCCAAGAGACCCAGTACTTC.

The CDR3 DNA reads as TGTGCCAGCAGCCAAAGGGGTAGTGGCACTGAAGCTTTCTTT. As protein: CASSQRGSGTEAFF. V gene TRBV3-1 combines with J gene TRBJ1-1, with a tentative D call TRBD1 (5 bases). CDR1 is LGHDT and CDR2 is YNNKEL in the germline V gene (reference sequence). The CDR3 contains 14 residues. V was trimmed by 2 bases and J by 4 bases, leaving 11 bases between them.

This clonotype occurred a few times. The chain uses TRBV18 and TRBJ1-1; no clear D gene. Germline CDR1 and CDR2: KGHSH and LQKENI. Between the trimmed V and J ends, which lost 0 bases and 0 bases, there was a span of 8 bases. This CDR3 has 15 residues. The CDR3 DNA reads TGTGCCAGCTCACCACCGGAAACTGTGAACACTGAAGCTTTCTTT. Translated, it gives CASSPPETVNTEAFF.

This clonotype was observed a few times. V gene TRBV7-2 combines with J gene TRBJ2-1, with D tentatively TRBD2 (5 bases). The CDR3 length is 15 residues. Germline CDR1 is SGHTA and CDR2 is FQGNSA. The V and J ends lost 7 bases and 10 bases respectively, with 23 bases between them. The CDR3 DNA reads TGTGCCAGCAACGAACGGGATGCCCTACGAGGGGAGCAGTTCTTC. Its protein product is CASNERDALRGEQFF.

V and J are TRBV19 and TRBJ2-1; possibly TRBD1 for D (5 bases). V lost 7 bases to trimming and J lost 6 bases, with 13 bases between them. The CDR3 is 13 amino acids. Germline V gives CDR1 LNHDA, CDR2 SQIVND (reference sequence). CDR3 sequence (DNA): TGTGCCAGTAAAGACCACAGGTCCAATGAGCAGTTCTTC. Translating gives CASKDHRSNEQFF.

The rearrangement uses TRBV2 and TRBJ2-7; D unresolved. The CDR3 sequence is 11 residues long. Trimming pared 7 bases from V and 2 bases from J, leaving 6 bases between. The germline gives CDR1 SNHLY, CDR2 FYNNEI. The CDR3 DNA reads as TGTGCCAGCATCCGTGCCTACGAGCAGTACTTC. Residues: CASIRAYEQYF.

The chain employs TRBV4-3 and TRBJ2-1, with D hard to call. V gave up 0 bases and J gave up 3 bases, with 9 bases separating them. The germline V gene encodes CDR1 LGHNA and CDR2 YSLEER. The CDR3 covers 15 residues. This chain's CDR3 is CASSQDERSYNEQFF. CDR3 sequence (DNA): TGCGCCAGCAGCCAAGATGAGCGTAGCTACAATGAGCAGTTCTTC.

The V and J genes are TRBV6-2 or TRBV6-3 and TRBJ2-3; TRBD1 might be the D (5 bases). Germline loops: CDR1 MNHEY, CDR2 SVGEGT. The ends were cut back, 6 bases at V and 3 bases at J, with 25 bases in the middle. The CDR3 extends over 18 amino acids. DNA for the CDR3: TGTGCCAGCAGACGACCCCTGGAGTTGAAGGGGTATACAGATACGCAGTATTTT. Amino acid sequence: CASRRPLELKGYTDTQYF.

The chain couples TRBV7-6 to TRBJ2-1; D might be TRBD1 or TRBD2, each matching 6 bases. V was pared by 7 bases and J by 6 bases, with 16 bases between. Germline lookup yields CDR1 SGHVS and CDR2 FNYEAQ. This CDR3 is 14 amino acids long. CDR3 protein: CASKSLRGVNEQFF. CDR3 DNA sequence: TGTGCCAGCAAGAGTCTAAGGGGGGTCAATGAGCAGTTCTTC.

The V gene is TRBV27, the J gene TRBJ2-7; D might be TRBD1 (6 bases). The CDR3 is 14 residues long. V lost 6 bases and J 2 bases, leaving 14 bases between the germline ends. Germline V gives CDR1 MNHEY, CDR2 SMNVEV (reference sequence). This chain's CDR3 is CASSRQAAAYEQYF. CDR3 nucleotides: TGTGCCAGCAGCCGACAGGCGGCCGCCTACGAGCAGTACTTC.

The chain uses TRBV29-1 and TRBJ2-1, with 9 positions matching TRBD2. The CDR3 has 15 amino acids. V lost 4 bases, J lost 0 bases, and 4 bases stayed unmatched. From germline, CDR1 is SQVTM and CDR2 ANQGSEA. As DNA, the CDR3 is TGCAGCGTTGCACTAGCGGGTCCCTCCTACAATGAGCAGTTCTTC. It is translated as CSVALAGPSYNEQFF.

This chain connects TRBV29-1 to TRBJ2-1; 7 bases are a match to TRBD2. Germline V gene sequence: CDR1 SQVTM, CDR2 ANQGSEA. J lost 6 bases, V lost 3 bases, and 11 bases had no gene match. The CDR3 loop spans 15 amino acids. The CDR3 DNA reads as TGCAGCGTTGAGCCGGGACTACCCGATATCAATGAGCAGTTCTTC. It translates to CSVEPGLPDINEQFF.

This clonotype came up a few times. The chain links TRBV11-1 to TRBJ2-2; D is possibly TRBD1 (6 bases). The V end was cut by 2 bases, the J end by 2 bases, with 21 bases between. Looked up from germline, CDR1 is SGHAT and CDR2 is FQDESV (reference sequence). CDR3 length: 19 amino acids. CDR3 protein: CASSLSNKATGTNTGELFF. CDR3 DNA sequence: TGTGCCAGCAGCTTATCTAATAAGGCCACAGGGACCAACACCGGGGAGCTGTTTTTT.

The V call is TRBV20-1, the J call TRBJ1-1; tentative D call: TRBD1 (6 bases). V lost 5 bases to trimming and J lost 5 bases, with 18 bases between them. CDR3 length equals 14 residues. Germline V lookup: CDR1 DFQATT, CDR2 SNEGSKA (reference sequence). CDR3 region: CSAFHRVVQTEAFF. In DNA, the CDR3 is TGCAGTGCTTTCCACAGGGTCGTCCAGACTGAAGCTTTCTTT.

This clonotype was recorded many times. The chain joins TRBV6-2 or TRBV6-3 to TRBJ2-1; the D gene is possibly TRBD2 (6 bases). This CDR3 has 12 residues. Germline V gene lookup returns CDR1 MNHEY and CDR2 SVGEGT. The V and J ends lost 4 bases and 7 bases respectively, with 8 bases between them. This CDR3 reads CASSLSGNEQFF. The CDR3 DNA reads TGTGCCAGCAGTTTGAGCGGGAATGAGCAGTTCTTC.

The CDR3 nucleotides read TGTGCCAGCAGCACTCAGCCAGGGGGGAATCAGCCCCAGCATTTT. It is translated as CASSTQPGGNQPQHF. The rearrangement links TRBV6-2 or TRBV6-3 to TRBJ1-5; TRBD1 aligns across 7 bases. The ends lost 6 bases at V and 4 bases at J; junction bases unmatched: 9. There are 15 residues in the CDR3. CDR1 and CDR2 (germline): MNHEY, SVGEGT.

The chain links TRBV6-1 to TRBJ2-7; D uncertain. Trimming stripped 6 bases from V and 4 bases from J, with 13 bases between. The germline V gene encodes CDR1 MNHNS and CDR2 SASEGT. CDR3 length equals 13 residues. CDR3 loop: CASRPTSTYEQYF. Here the CDR3 DNA reads TGTGCCAGCAGGCCCACGTCAACGTACGAGCAGTACTTC.

The chain joins TRBV6-1 to TRBJ2-1; 7 positions agree with TRBD2. This CDR3 region has 13 residues. V lost 5 bases, J lost 10 bases, and 8 bases stayed unmatched. Per the germline V gene, CDR1 is MNHNS and CDR2 is SASEGT. The DNA for the CDR3 is TGTGCCAGCAGTAGCCGGGAGGCCGAAGAGCAGTTCTTC. Protein product: CASSSREAEEQFF.

The gene calls are TRBV24-1 and TRBJ2-2; 8 bases are a match to TRBD1. Per germline, CDR1 KGHDR and CDR2 SFDVKD. V lost 3 bases, J lost 3 bases, and 5 bases stayed unmatched. The CDR3 is made up of 16 amino acids. The CDR3: CATSDPRGLDTGELFF. The DNA of the CDR3 is TGTGCCACCAGTGATCCCAGGGGGCTGGACACCGGGGAGCTGTTTTTT.